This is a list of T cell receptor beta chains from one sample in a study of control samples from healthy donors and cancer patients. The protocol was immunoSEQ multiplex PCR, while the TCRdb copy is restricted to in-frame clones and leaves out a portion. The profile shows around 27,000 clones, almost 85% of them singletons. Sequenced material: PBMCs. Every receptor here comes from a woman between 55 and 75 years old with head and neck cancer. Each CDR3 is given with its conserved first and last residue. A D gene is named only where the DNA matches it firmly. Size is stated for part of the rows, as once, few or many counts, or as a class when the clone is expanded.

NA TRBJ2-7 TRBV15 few CATSRDRQGPYEQYF TGTGCCACCAGCAGAGATAGGCAGGGCCCCTACGAGCAGTACTTC
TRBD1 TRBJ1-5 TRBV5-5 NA CASSYGTGNFRQPQHF TGTGCCAGCAGCTATGGGACAGGCAACTTTCGCCAGCCCCAGCATTTT
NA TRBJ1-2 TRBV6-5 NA CATKVSGTPNYGYTF TGTGCCACCAAAGTTTCCGGGACCCCCAACTATGGCTACACCTTC
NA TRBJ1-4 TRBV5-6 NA CASSSTGPANEKLFF TGTGCCAGCAGCTCTACAGGGCCGGCTAATGAAAAACTGTTTTTT
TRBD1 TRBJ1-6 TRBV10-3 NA CAISEQGATYNSPLHF TGTGCCATCAGTGAACAGGGGGCAACCTATAATTCACCCCTCCACTTT
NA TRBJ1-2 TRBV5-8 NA CASSLDRGANYGYTF TGTGCCAGCAGCTTGGATAGGGGTGCTAACTATGGCTACACCTTC
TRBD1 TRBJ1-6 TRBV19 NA CASTLDRGSNSPLHF TGTGCCAGTACCCTTGACAGGGGAAGTAATTCACCCCTCCACTTT
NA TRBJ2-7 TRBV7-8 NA CASSSQYEQYF TGTGCCAGCAGCTCTCAGTACGAGCAGTACTTC
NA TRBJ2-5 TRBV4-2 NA CASSQAEETQYF TGTGCCAGCAGCCAAGCTGAAGAGACCCAGTACTTC
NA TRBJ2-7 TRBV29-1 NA CSVEHGSPPYEQYF TGCAGCGTTGAACATGGGAGTCCTCCCTACGAGCAGTACTTC
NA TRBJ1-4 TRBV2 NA CASSLTEGQNEKLFF TGTGCCAGCAGCCTGACCGAGGGGCAGAATGAAAAACTGTTTTTT
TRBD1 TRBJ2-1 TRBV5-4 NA CASSEGTGVFDEQFF TGTGCCAGCAGCGAAGGGACAGGGGTTTTCGATGAGCAGTTCTTC
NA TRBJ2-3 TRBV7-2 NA CASSPDYSTDTQYF TGTGCCAGCAGCCCGGACTACAGCACAGATACGCAGTATTTT
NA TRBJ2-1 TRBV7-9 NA CASSIAGTYYNEQFF TGTGCCAGCAGCATCGCGGGGACCTACTACAATGAGCAGTTCTTC
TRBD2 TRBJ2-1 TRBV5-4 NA CASSLSGGHNEQFF TGTGCCAGCAGCTTGTCGGGGGGGCACAATGAGCAGTTCTTC
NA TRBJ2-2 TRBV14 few CASRRAAGGGELFF TGTGCCAGCAGAAGGGCCGCCGGGGGAGGGGAGCTGTTTTTT
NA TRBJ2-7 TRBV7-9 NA CASSFGPGRSYEQYF TGTGCCAGCAGCTTCGGACCAGGGCGATCCTACGAGCAGTACTTC
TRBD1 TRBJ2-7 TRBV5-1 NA CASSLGDRGPEGEQYF TGCGCCAGCAGCTTGGGAGACAGGGGGCCGGAGGGCGAGCAGTACTTC
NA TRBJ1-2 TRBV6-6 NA CASSLRASEGYTF TGTGCCAGCAGTCTCCGGGCCTCGGAGGGCTACACCTTC
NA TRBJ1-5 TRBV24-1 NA CATQGSNQPQHF TGTGCCACCCAGGGAAGCAATCAGCCCCAGCATTTT
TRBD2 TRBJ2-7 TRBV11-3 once CASSVTSGSYEQYF TGTGCCAGCAGTGTAACTAGCGGCTCCTACGAGCAGTACTTC
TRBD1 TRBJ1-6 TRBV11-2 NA CASSLRTGGSSYNSPLHF TGTGCCAGCAGCTTACGGACAGGGGGGAGCTCCTATAATTCACCCCTCCACTTT
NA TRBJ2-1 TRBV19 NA CASSITLGGAAYNEQFF TGTGCCAGTAGTATTACTCTGGGGGGGGCCGCCTACAATGAGCAGTTCTTC
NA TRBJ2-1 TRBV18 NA CASSPMSGGSGADEQFF TGTGCCAGCTCACCAATGTCAGGTGGGAGCGGCGCCGATGAGCAGTTCTTC
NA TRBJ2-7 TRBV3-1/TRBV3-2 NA CASSPRAEGGRWYF TGTGCCAGCAGCCCCCGGGCCGAAGGCGGTCGTTGGTACTTC
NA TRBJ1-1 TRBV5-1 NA CASSQGRVTNTEAFF TGCGCCAGCAGCCAGGGCAGGGTAACGAACACTGAAGCTTTCTTT
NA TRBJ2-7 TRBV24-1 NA CATSDPKTSYEQYF TGTGCCACCAGTGACCCCAAGACATCCTACGAGCAGTACTTC
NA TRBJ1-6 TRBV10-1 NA CASSTGTNSPLHF TGCGCCAGCAGTACAGGGACCAATTCACCCCTCCACTTT
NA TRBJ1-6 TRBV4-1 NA CASSQETTGNLKLHF TGCGCCAGCAGCCAAGAGACGACAGGCAACCTAAAACTCCACTTT
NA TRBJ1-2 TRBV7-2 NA CASSLDRVGYGYTF TGTGCCAGCAGCTTAGATAGGGTGGGGTATGGCTACACCTTC
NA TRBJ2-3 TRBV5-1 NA CASSLAADTQYF TGCGCCAGCAGCTTGGCGGCAGATACGCAGTATTTT
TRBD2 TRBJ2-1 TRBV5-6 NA CASSLGGLAYNEQFF TGTGCCAGCAGCTTGGGGGGACTAGCCTACAATGAGCAGTTCTTC
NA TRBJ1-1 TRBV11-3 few CASSPRTPAEAFF TGTGCCAGCAGCCCAAGGACACCTGCCGAAGCTTTCTTT
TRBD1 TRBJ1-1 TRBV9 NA CASSVGGTGGDANTEAFF TGTGCCAGCAGCGTAGGTGGGACAGGGGGCGACGCGAACACTGAAGCTTTCTTT
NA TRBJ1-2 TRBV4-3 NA CASSQDAAVSGYTF TGCGCCAGCAGCCAAGATGCGGCGGTTTCCGGCTACACCTTC
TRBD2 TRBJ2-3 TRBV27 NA CASSLGLAGGRYTQYF TGTGCCAGCAGTTTGGGGTTAGCGGGGGGGCGATATACGCAGTATTTT
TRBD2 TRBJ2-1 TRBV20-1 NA CSASKNLGLAGGNEQFF TGCAGTGCTAGTAAGAACCTGGGACTAGCGGGAGGGAATGAGCAGTTCTTC
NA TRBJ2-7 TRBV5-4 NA CASSWDPAYEQYF TGTGCCAGCAGCTGGGACCCAGCATACGAGCAGTACTTC
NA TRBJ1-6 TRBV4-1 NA CASSHLIGSNSPLHF TGCGCCAGCAGCCACTTGATAGGGTCAAATTCACCCCTCCACTTT
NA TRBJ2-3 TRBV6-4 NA CASSSGTDRDTQYF TGTGCCAGCTCGAGCGGAACTGACCGGGATACGCAGTATTTT
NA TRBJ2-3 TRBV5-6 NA CASSLAGGYNPDTQYF TGTGCCAGCAGCTTGGCCGGGGGTTATAACCCGGATACGCAGTATTTT
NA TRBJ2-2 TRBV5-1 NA CAGSSLRGGPNTGELFF TGCGCCGGCAGCTCCCTACGTGGGGGGCCGAACACCGGGGAGCTGTTTTTT
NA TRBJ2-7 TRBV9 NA CASSPRPRTYEQYF TGTGCCAGCAGCCCGCGCCCCCGGACCTACGAGCAATACTTC
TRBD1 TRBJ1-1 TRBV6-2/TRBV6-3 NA CASSYSYSGTANTEAFF TGTGCCAGCAGTTACTCTTACTCCGGGACAGCGAACACTGAAGCTTTCTTT
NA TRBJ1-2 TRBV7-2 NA CASRNGDGTNYGYTF TGTGCCAGCAGAAACGGGGACGGCACTAACTATGGCTACACCTTC
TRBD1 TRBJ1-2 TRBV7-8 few CASSLHPGQDTGYTF TGTGCCAGCAGCTTACATCCGGGACAGGACACAGGCTACACCTTC
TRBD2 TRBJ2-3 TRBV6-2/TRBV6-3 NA CASSLGLANTQYF TGTGCCAGCAGTCTCGGACTAGCAAACACGCAGTATTTT
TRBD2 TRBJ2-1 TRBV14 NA CASSRPSGGLYNEQFF TGTGCCAGCAGCCGTCCTAGCGGGGGGCTTTACAATGAGCAGTTCTTC
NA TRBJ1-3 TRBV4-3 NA CASSPDTASSGNTIYF TGCGCCAGCAGCCCGGATACTGCCAGCTCTGGAAACACCATATATTTT
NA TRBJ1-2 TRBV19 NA CASSGHGGPYGYTF TGTGCCAGTAGTGGGCACGGGGGACCCTATGGCTACACCTTC
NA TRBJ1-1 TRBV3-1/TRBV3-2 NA CASIGDPGAEAFF TGTGCCAGCATAGGAGACCCAGGCGCTGAAGCTTTCTTT
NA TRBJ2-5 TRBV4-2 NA CASSQTVQETQYF TGTGCCAGCAGCCAAACCGTTCAAGAGACCCAGTACTTC